This T cell receptor (beta chain) derives from a study of cytomegalovirus exposure and HLA in healthy donors. In this sample, this clone turned up a few times. Its antigen is unknown. The CDR3 has 12 amino acids. Germline CDR1 is LNHNV and CDR2 is YYDKDF (reference sequence). The V and J ends lost 4 bases and 5 bases respectively, with 9 bases between them. The primer mix had 60 Vbeta and 13 Jbeta primers. The method was immunoSEQ multiplex PCR; TCRdb's version includes in-frame clones alone and lacks a portion of them. The table has 130,000 to 150,000 clones, over 60% seen once. General study results and limits: Published work reported that the classifier diagnosed cytomegalovirus status with high specificity and sensitivity. Presence/absence analyses took donor sequencing depth as roughly uniform.

V usage is TRBV15 and J usage is TRBJ2-7; D may be TRBD1 (5 bases). Source material: PBMCs. This receptor was taken from a woman in her forties or fifties in good health and CMV-seronegative. The CDR3 region is CATSTRQNEQYF. CDR3 nucleotide sequence: TGTGCCACCAGCACCAGACAGAACGAGCAGTACTTC.